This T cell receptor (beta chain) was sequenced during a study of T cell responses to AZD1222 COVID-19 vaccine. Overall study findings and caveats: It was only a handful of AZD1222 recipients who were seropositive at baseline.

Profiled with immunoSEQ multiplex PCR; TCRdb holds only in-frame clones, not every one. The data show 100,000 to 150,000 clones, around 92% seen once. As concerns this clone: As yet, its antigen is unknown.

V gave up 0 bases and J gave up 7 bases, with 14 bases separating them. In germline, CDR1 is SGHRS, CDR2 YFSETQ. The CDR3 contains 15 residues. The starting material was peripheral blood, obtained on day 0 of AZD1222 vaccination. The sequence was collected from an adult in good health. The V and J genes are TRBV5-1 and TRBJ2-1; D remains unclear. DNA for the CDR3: TGCGCCAGCAGCTTGGCCTCGTCTGAGTTTAATGAGCAGTTCTTC. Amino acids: CASSLASSEFNEQFF.